This TCR beta chain was identified during a study of blood T cell repertoires in COVID-19. Overall study context: Material from acute and convalescent COVID-19 was sourced from the United States, Italy and Spain.

Germline loops: CDR1 SQVTM, CDR2 ANQGSEA. The CDR3 is made up of 17 amino acids. The V segment lost 3 bases and the J segment 3 bases; nucleotides outside the gene matches: 10. Profiled with immunoSEQ multiplex PCR; TCRdb holds only in-frame clones, not every one. This table has approximately 45,000 clones, about 70% appearing once. The chain combines TRBV29-1 with TRBJ2-1, with 11 positions matching TRBD1. The specimen was peripheral blood. The sequence was collected from a man older than 75 with acute or convalescent COVID-19. The CDR3: CSVDSGTGGLNYNEQFF. In DNA, the CDR3 is TGCAGCGTTGATTCGGGGACAGGGGGGTTGAACTACAATGAGCAGTTCTTC.